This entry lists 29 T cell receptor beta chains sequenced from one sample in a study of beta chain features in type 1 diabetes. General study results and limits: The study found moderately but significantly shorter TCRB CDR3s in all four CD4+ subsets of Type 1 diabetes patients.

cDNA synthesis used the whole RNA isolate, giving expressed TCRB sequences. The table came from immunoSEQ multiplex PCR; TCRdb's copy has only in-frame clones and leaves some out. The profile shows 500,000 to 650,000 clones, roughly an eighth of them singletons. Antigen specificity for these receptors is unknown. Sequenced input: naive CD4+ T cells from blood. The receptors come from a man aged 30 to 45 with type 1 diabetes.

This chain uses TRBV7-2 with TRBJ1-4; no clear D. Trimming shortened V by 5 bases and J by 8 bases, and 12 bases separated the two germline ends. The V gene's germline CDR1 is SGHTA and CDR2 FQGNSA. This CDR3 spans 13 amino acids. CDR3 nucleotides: TGTGCCAGCAGCATACAGAATTCCGAAAAACTGTTTTTT. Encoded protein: CASSIQNSEKLFF.

This CDR3 reads CASSSRTGTINEQYF. The CDR3 DNA is TGTGCCAGCAGCTCCCGGACAGGGACTATCAACGAGCAGTACTTC. The V and J genes are TRBV7-2 and TRBJ2-7; D may be TRBD1 (8 bases). The V end was cut by 4 bases, the J end by 5 bases, with 18 bases between. The CDR3 is 15 residues long. Germline V gene sequence: CDR1 SGHTA, CDR2 FQGNSA.

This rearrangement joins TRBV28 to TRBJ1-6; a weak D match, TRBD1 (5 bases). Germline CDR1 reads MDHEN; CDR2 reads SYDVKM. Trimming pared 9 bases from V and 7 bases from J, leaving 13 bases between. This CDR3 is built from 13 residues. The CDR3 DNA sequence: TGTGCCAGTCGGGACTCAAGGAATTCACCCCTCCACTTT. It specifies CASRDSRNSPLHF.

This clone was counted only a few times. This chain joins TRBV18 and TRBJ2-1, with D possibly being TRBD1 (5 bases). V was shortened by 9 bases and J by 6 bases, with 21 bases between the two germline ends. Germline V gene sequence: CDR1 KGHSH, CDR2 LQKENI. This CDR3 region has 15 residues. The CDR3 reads CASQPQGLEFNEQFF. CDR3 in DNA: TGTGCCAGTCAACCCCAGGGCTTGGAGTTCAATGAGCAGTTCTTC.

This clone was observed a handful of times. The CDR3 DNA reads TGTGCCAGCAGTGAATGGTTTCAGGGGGATTACGAGCAGTACTTC. It specifies CASSEWFQGDYEQYF. V usage is TRBV6-1 and J usage is TRBJ2-7; 7 bases are shared with TRBD1. V was pared by 2 bases and J by 4 bases, with 8 bases of the junction left unmatched. The germline V gene has CDR1 MNHNS and CDR2 SASEGT. The CDR3 extends over 15 amino acids.

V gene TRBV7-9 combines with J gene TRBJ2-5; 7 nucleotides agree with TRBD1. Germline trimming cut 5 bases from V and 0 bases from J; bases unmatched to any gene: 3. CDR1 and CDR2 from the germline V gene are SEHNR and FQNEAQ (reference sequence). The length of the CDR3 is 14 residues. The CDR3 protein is CASSAGTDQETQYF. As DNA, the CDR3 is TGTGCCAGCAGCGCCGGGACAGACCAAGAGACCCAGTACTTC. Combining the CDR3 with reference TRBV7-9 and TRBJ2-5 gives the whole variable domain DTGVSQNPRHKITKRGQNVTFRCDPISEHNRLYWYRQTLGQGPEFLTYFQNEAQLEKSRLLSDRFSAERPKGSFSTLEIQRTEQGDSAMYLCASSAGTDQETQYFGPGTRLLVL.

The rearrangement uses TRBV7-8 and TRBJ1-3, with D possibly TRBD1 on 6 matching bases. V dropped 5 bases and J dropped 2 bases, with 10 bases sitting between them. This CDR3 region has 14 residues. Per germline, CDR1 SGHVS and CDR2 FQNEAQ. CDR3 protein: CASSPNRAGNTIYF. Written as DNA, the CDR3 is TGTGCCAGCAGCCCTAACAGGGCTGGAAACACCATATATTTT.

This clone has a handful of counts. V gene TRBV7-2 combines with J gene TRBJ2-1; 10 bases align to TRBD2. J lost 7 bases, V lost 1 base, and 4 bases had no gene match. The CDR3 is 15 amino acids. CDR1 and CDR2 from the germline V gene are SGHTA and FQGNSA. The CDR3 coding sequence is TGTGCCAGCAGCTTAGGTCCAGCGGGGGGGAATGAGCAGTTCTTC. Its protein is CASSLGPAGGNEQFF.

Here the CDR3 reads CASSPRLGSDTEAFF. The CDR3 region has the DNA TGTGCCAGCTCACCACGGCTGGGGAGTGACACTGAAGCTTTCTTT. The chain uses TRBV18 and TRBJ1-1; D remains ambiguous. Germline values: CDR1 KGHSH, CDR2 LQKENI. The germline V and J ends were trimmed by 1 base and 3 bases, with 12 bases remaining between them. This CDR3 has 15 residues.

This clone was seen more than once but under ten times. Here the CDR3 DNA reads TGTGCCTGGAGGGGAGGGGATAATGAAAAACTGTTTTTT. It yields the protein CAWRGGDNEKLFF. The chain joins TRBV30 to TRBJ1-4, with D possibly TRBD1 on 5 matching bases. CDR1 GTSNPN and CDR2 SVGIG come from the germline V gene (reference sequence). V was cut by 3 bases and J by 4 bases, with 9 bases left in between. The CDR3 extends over 13 amino acids. Complete variable domain (other parts from reference TRBV30 and TRBJ1-4): SQTIHQWPATLVQPVGSPLSLECTVEGTSNPNLYWYRQAAGRGLQLLFYSVGIGQISSEVPQNLSASRPQDRQFILSSKKLLLSDSGFYLCAWRGGDNEKLFFGSGTQLSVL.

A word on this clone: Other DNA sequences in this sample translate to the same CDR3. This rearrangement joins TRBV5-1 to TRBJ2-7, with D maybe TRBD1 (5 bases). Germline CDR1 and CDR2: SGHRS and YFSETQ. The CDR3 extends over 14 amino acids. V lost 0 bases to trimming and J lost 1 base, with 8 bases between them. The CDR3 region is CASSLASGSYEQYF. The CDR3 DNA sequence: TGCGCCAGCAGCTTGGCCTCAGGGTCCTACGAGCAGTACTTC.

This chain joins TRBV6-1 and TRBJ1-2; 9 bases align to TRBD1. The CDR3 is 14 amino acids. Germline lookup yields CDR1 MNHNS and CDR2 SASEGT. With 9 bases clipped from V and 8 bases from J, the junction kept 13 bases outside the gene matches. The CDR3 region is CASTIGQGFEGYTF. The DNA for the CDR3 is TGTGCCAGTACGATAGGACAGGGGTTCGAAGGCTACACCTTC.

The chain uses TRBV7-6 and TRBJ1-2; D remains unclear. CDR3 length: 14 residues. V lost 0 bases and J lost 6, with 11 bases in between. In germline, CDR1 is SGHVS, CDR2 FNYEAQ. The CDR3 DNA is TGTGCCAGCAGCTTAGCCCAGGATACGGATGGCTACACCTTC. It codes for CASSLAQDTDGYTF.

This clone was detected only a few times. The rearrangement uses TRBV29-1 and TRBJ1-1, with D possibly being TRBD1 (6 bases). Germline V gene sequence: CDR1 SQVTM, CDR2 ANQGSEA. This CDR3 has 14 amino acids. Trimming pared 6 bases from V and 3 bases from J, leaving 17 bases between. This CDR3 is CSVQGNRVDTEAFF. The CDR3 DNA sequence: TGCAGCGTCCAGGGTAACAGGGTGGACACTGAAGCTTTCTTT.

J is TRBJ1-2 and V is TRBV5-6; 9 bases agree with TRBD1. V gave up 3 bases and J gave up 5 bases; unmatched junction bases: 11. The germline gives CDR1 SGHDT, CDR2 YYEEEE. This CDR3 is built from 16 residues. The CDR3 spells CASSYRRDRAFYGYTF. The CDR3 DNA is TGTGCCAGCAGCTATCGGAGGGACAGGGCTTTTTATGGCTACACCTTC.

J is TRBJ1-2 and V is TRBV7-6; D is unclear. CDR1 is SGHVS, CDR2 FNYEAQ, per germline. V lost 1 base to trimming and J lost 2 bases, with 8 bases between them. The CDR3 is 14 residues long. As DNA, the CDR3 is TGTGCCAGCAGCTTAGGCCCGGGGAACTATGGCTACACCTTC. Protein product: CASSLGPGNYGYTF.

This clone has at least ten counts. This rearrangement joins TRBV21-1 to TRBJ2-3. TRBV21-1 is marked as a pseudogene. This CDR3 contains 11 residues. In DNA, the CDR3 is TGTGCCAGCAGCGACGACCTAAGGCAGTATTTT. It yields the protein CASSDDLRQYF.

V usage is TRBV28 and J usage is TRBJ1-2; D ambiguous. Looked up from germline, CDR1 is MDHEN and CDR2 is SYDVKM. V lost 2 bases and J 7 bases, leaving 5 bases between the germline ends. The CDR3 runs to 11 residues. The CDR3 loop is CASSLEGGYTF. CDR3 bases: TGTGCCAGCAGTTTAGAGGGTGGCTACACCTTC.

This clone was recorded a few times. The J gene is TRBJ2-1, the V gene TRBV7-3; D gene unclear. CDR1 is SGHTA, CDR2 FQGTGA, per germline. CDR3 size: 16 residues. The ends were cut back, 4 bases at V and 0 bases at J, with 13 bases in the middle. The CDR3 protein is CASSSQRYGSYNEQFF. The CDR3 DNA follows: TGTGCCAGCAGCTCCCAGCGATACGGCTCCTACAATGAGCAGTTCTTC.

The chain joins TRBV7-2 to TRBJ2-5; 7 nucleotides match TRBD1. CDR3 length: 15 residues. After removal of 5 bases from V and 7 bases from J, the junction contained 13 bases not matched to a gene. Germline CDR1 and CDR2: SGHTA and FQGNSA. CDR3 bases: TGTGCCAGCAGCCCCGGCGCTACACACAGGGGGACCCAGTACTTC. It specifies CASSPGATHRGTQYF.

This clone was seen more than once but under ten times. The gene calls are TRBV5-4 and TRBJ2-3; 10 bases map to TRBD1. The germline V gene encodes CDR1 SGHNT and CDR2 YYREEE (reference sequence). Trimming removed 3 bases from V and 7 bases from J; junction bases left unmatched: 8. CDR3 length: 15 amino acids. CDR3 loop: CASSYGQGEQYTQYF. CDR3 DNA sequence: TGTGCCAGCAGCTATGGACAGGGGGAACAATATACGCAGTATTTT.

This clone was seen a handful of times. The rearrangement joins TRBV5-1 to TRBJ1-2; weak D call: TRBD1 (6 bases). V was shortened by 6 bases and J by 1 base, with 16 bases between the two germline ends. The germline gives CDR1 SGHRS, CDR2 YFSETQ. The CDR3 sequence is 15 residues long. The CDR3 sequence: CASKSRTEDNYGYTF. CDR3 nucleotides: TGCGCCAGCAAGAGCCGGACAGAAGATAACTATGGCTACACCTTC. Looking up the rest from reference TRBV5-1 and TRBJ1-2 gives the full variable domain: KAGVTQTPRYLIKTRGQQVTLSCSPISGHRSVSWYQQTPGQGLQFLFEYFSETQRNKGNFPGRFSGRQFSNSRSEMNVSTLELGDSALYLCASKSRTEDNYGYTFGSGTRLTVV.

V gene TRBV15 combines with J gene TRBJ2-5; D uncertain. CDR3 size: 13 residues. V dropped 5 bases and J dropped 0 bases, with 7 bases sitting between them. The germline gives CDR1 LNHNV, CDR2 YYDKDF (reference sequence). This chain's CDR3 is CATSGKYQETQYF. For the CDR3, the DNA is TGTGCCACCAGCGGAAAGTACCAAGAGACCCAGTACTTC.

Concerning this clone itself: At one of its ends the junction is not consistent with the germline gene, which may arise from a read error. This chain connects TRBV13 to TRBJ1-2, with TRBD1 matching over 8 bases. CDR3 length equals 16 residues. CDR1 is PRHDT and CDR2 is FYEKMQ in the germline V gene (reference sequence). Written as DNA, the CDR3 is TGTGCCATCAGCCTAAAGGGGGACAGGCCTTTCGGTGGCTACACCTTC. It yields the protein CAISLKGDRPFGGYTF.

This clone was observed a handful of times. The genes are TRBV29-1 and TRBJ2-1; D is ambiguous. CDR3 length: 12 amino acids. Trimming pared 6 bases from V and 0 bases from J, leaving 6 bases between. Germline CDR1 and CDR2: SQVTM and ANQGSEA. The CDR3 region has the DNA TGCAGCGTATCGAGCTCCTACAATGAGCAGTTCTTC. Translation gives CSVSSSYNEQFF.

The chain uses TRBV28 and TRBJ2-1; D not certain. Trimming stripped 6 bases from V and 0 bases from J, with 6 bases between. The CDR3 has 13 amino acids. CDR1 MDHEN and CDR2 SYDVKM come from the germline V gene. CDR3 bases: TGTGCCAGCAGCGACCACTCCTACAATGAGCAGTTCTTC. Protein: CASSDHSYNEQFF.

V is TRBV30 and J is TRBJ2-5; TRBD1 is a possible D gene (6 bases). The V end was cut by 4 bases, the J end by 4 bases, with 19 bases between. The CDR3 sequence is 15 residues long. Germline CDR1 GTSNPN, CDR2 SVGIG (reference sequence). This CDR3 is CAWTNLIGGPETQYF. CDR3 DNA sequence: TGTGCCTGGACCAACCTGATAGGGGGACCAGAGACCCAGTACTTC.

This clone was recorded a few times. CDR3 coding DNA: TGTGCCATCAGTGATCAAGGGTCGAACACCGGGGAGCTGTTTTTT. This gives the protein CAISDQGSNTGELFF. J is TRBJ2-2 and V is TRBV10-3; D remains ambiguous. From germline, CDR1 is ENHRY and CDR2 SYGVKD. The CDR3 is made up of 15 amino acids. V lost 3 bases, J lost 0 bases, and 8 bases lay in between.

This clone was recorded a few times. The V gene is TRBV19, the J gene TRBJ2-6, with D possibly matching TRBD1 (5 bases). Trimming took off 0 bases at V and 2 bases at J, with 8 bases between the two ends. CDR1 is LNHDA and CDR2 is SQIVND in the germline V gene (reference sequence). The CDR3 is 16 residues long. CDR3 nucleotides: TGTGCCAGTAGTATAGAGGCAGGGCCTGGGGCCAACGTCCTGACTTTC. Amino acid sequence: CASSIEAGPGANVLTF.